This TCR beta chain was found in a study of blood T cell repertoires in COVID-19. In the study overall: In each case, the material was cDNA or gDNA derived from T cells, B-cell-depleted T cells, or PBMCs.

Original handling: Reference gene primer amplification in the assay estimated nucleated cell counts. Clones were sequenced by immunoSEQ multiplex PCR, and TCRdb holds only the in-frame ones, with some missing. Clone size and V and J calls were adopted from that table, with D and trimming inferred from the DNA. The repertoire holds about 200,000 clones, about 81% seen once, with roughly 8% in the top ten. Deletions cut 1 base from V and 3 bases from J, with 13 bases between. This CDR3 region has 16 residues. The germline V gene has CDR1 LGHDT and CDR2 YNNKEL (reference sequence). Patients from Seattle were sampled longitudinally, starting during active infection.

The sequenced sample consisted of peripheral blood. The sequence was collected from a woman older than 75 with COVID-19, enrolled during active disease. The genes are TRBV3-1 (or the pseudogene TRBV3-2) and TRBJ1-3; perhaps TRBD1 as D (5 bases). In nucleotides, the CDR3 is TGTGCCAGCAGCCAAGCCGGGGGTATTAGTGGAAACACCATATATTTT. Translated: CASSQAGGISGNTIYF.